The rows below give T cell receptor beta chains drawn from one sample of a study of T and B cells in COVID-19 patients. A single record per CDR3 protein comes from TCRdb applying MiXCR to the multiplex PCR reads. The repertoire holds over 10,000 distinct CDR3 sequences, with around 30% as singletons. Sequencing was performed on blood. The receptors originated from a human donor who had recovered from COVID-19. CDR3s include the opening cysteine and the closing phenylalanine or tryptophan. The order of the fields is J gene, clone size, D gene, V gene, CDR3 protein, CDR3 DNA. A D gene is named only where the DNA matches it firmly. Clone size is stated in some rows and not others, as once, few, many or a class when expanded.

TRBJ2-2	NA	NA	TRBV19	CASKVVGNTGELFF	TGTGCCAGTAAGGTAGTCGGGAACACCGGGGAGCTGTTTTTT
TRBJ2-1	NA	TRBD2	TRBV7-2	CASSQLPGLAGATQFF	TGTGCCAGCAGCCAATTACCGGGACTAGCGGGAGCAACGCAGTTCTTC
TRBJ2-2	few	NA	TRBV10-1	CASRTALGTGELFF	TGCGCCAGCAGGACGGCCCTAGGCACCGGGGAGCTGTTTTTT
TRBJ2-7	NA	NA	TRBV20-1	CSARRAATREGEQYF	TGCAGTGCTAGACGGGCAGCGACGAGAGAGGGCGAGCAGTACTTC
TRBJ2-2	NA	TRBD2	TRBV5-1	CASRVTSGRAHTGELFF	TGCGCCAGCAGAGTTACTAGCGGGAGGGCCCACACCGGGGAGCTGTTTTTT
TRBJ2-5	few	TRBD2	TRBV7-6	CASRTTSGRMIGEETQYF	TGTGCCAGCAGAACGACTAGCGGGAGAATGATTGGAGAAGAGACCCAGTACTTC
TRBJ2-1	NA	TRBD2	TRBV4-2	CASSQDRLAGAREQFF	TGTGCCAGCAGCCAAGATCGGCTAGCGGGAGCTCGTGAGCAGTTCTTC
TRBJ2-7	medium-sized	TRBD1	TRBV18	CASSPPGQGSYEQYF	TGTGCCAGCTCGCCGCCGGGACAGGGTTCCTACGAGCAGTACTTC
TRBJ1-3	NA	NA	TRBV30	CAWSRGSSGNTIYF	TGTGCCTGGAGTCGAGGGAGCTCTGGAAACACCATATATTTT
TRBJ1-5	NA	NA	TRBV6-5	CASRGGVSNQPQHF	TGTGCCAGCAGAGGGGGGGTAAGCAATCAGCCCCAGCATTTT
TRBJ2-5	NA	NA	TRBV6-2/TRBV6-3	CASWAGRETQYF	TGTGCCAGCTGGGCAGGGAGGGAGACCCAGTACTTC
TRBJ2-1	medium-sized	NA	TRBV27	CASSYRVHNEQFF	TGTGCCAGCAGCTACAGGGTACACAATGAGCAGTTCTTC
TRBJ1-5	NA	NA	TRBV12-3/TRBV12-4	CASSSMVGQGNQPQHF	TGTGCCAGCAGTTCGATGGTCGGACAAGGCAATCAGCCCCAGCATTTT
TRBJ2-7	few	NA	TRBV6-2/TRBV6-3	CASRGSYEQYF	TGTGCCAGCCGGGGGTCCTACGAGCAGTACTTC
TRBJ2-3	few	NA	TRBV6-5	CACLGRLGTDTQYF	TGTGCCTGCCTTGGGAGGTTGGGCACAGATACGCAGTATTTT
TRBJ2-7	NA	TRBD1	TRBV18	CASSRDSSYEQYF	TGTGCCAGCTCAAGGGACAGCTCCTACGAGCAGTACTTC
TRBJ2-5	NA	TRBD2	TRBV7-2	CASSSSGLAATQYF	TGTGCCAGCAGCTCATCGGGACTAGCAGCGACCCAGTACTTC
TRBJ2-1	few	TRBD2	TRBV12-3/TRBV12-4	CASSLSGAGGHEQFF	TGTGCCAGCAGTTTAAGTGGAGCGGGAGGGCATGAGCAGTTCTTC